The T cell receptor (beta chain) described here comes from a study of beta chain features in type 1 diabetes. From germline, CDR1 is SQVTM and CDR2 ANQGSEA. The CDR3 covers 11 residues. V gave up 6 bases and J gave up 8 bases, with 11 bases separating them. This clone was found a few times. The antigen is undetermined. Whole-study results and caveats: Patients with Type 1 diabetes showed moderately but significantly shorter TCRB CDR3s in all four CD4+ subsets.

Sequenced material consisted of expressed TCRB transcripts (all of the isolated RNA was reverse transcribed). Profiled with immunoSEQ multiplex PCR; TCRdb holds only in-frame clones, not every one. The sample carries 140,000 or so clones, 10% to 15% recorded once. The sequence was obtained from a man younger than 35 with type 1 diabetes. V usage is TRBV29-1 and J usage is TRBJ1-3; D is ambiguous. Sequenced input: central memory CD4+ T cells from blood. The CDR3 sequence: CSVGLGDTIYF. Written as DNA, the CDR3 is TGCAGCGTCGGTCTCGGGGACACCATATATTTT.